This T cell receptor beta chain originates from a study of T cells in women clearing cervical HPV infection listed by TCRdb under 2018. Regarding the study in general: The cases were 25 to 30 women with histologically confirmed HPV16-related CIN3 or worse, and 2 of these cases were invasive cancers. Quality controls consisted of five blinded duplicates per group, for a total of around 60 samples made up of roughly 50 participants and around 10 replicates. The parent cohort enrolled 10,000 or so women aged 18 or older in Guanacaste, Costa Rica, during about 1992 to 1994 and followed them for less than 8 years. The 20 to 25 controls were women who cleared a single incident HPV16 infection within 12 months without developing precancer or cancer. Cases were matched to controls by age within five years and by the year the sample was collected. Blood from cases was collected at the visit at which the lesion was first identified, whereas blood from controls was collected once infection was no longer detected. Since HLA typing was available for only a few women, HLA type could not be ruled out as a confounder. An exploratory proof-of-principle case-control study, nested within the Guanacaste HPV Natural History Study in Costa Rica, was conducted to compare TCR repertoires across cervical HPV16 outcomes. Among cases, blood sampling occurred a median of around 160 days after lesion detection, with an interquartile range of roughly 90 to 200 days. Cases had a median age of approximately 35 years compared with 38 for controls, and baseline characteristics showed no significant differences between the groups. Summary of the overall study and its limitations: Whether associations preceded infection or resulted from infection could not be shown with the cross-sectional design, and effector/memory subsets and HPV-specific T cells were not isolated. Random forest classifiers that combined richness and V gene abundances separated cases from controls with an estimated AUC of approximately 0.79. Lower TRBV6-7 relative abundance was observed in cases than in controls (about 0.099% versus 0.17%; Bonferroni P = 0.0008). CIN3+ cases had significantly higher TCR repertoire richness than controls across sequencing depths, but evenness did not differ between the groups. Because the number of T cells in each sample was unknown, differences in richness could reflect differing T-cell content rather than repertoire biology.

Every participant had a single incident cervical HPV16 infection, and women with prevalent HPV16 infections were excluded. Cervical HPV DNA was detected with MY09/MY11 PCR, and genotyping was done with dot-blot hybridization. Roughly 14 mL of heparinized blood was centrifuged, after which the buffy coat was aliquoted, frozen at -30 degrees C, and then stored at -80 degrees C. QIAGEN kits were used to extract genomic DNA from buffy coat specimens. TCR beta CDR3 regions were amplified by multiplex PCR from an average of around 1,200 ng genomic DNA per sample using the immunoSEQ assay. To correct primer bias, the assay used a complete synthetic TCR repertoire to set an amplification baseline. The amplicons were sequenced using the Illumina platform. The study's processing was this. Sequences were error-corrected by clustering with frequency ratios and a modified nearest-neighbor algorithm and were then analyzed in the immunoSEQ Analyzer with IMGT gene definitions. At each rarefaction depth, TCR richness and evenness were averaged across 20 rarefaction repeats, and any sample with fewer sequences than the depth was left out. V, D and J gene relative abundances were compared between groups with Wilcoxon rank sum tests, applying FDR correction. In the blinded duplicates, the intraclass correlation was approximately 95% for TCR richness and averaged 76.4% across 66 gene segments. This is the immuneACCESS table as TCRdb keeps it, with only in-frame sequences that have V and J called. A part of the clones is gone; compared with another copy, unresolved V genes explain less than half, and the rest is unexplained. V and J calls and clone size are as listed in that table; D and trimming were resolved from the DNA. The table kept for this sample lists some 33,000 clones. The ten biggest clones cover about 4.5% of the sample.

CDR1 and CDR2 are drawn from the germline V gene (reference sequence): SSHAT, FNYEAQ. The CDR3 runs 18 amino acids, cysteine and phenylalanine included. The DNA has 45 bases, all within the CDR3, and is read from base 1. In regard to this clone: There is no known antigen for this receptor. Sequencing ends 3 residues short of the CDR3 end; the germline J gene provides the rest.

The sample was blood buffy coat. The origin of this receptor is a woman between 18 and 70 years old with a cervical HPV16 infection that either progressed to CIN3+ or cleared (not recorded which). The rearranged segments are TRBV7-7 and TRBJ1-2, and possibly TRBD1, on 6 matching bases. The part of the CDR3 DNA that was read is TGTGCCAGCAGCTGGATGGGACACGGGACTAGCGGGTCCTACGAC. This translates into CASSWMGHGTSGSYD. The entire CDR3 protein reads CASSWMGHGTSGSYDYTF.